The 10 T cell receptor beta chains below all came from one sample that was sequenced in a study of T-cell reconstitution after alpha-beta-depleted transplantation in children. During its preparation, the TCRbeta library received unique molecular identifiers. TCRdb recomputed calls from the PCR reads with MiXCR, one row per CDR3 protein. The repertoire consists of some 290,000 distinct CDR3 sequences, with approximately 23% occurring once and the leading ten covering approximately 11%. The sample here was PBMCs, mostly from graft donor cells, taken 180 days after TCRalphabeta/CD19-depleted stem cell transplant. The receptors originated from a male patient younger than 18 who had a stem cell transplant for acute lymphoblastic leukemia, so the T cells may come from the graft donor.

This chain connects TRBV20-1 to TRBJ2-7; perhaps TRBD1 as D (5 bases). CDR3 length: 12 amino acids. Germline-derived CDR1 and CDR2 are DFQATT and SNEGSKA (reference sequence). The germline V and J ends were trimmed by 0 bases and 12 bases, with 15 bases remaining between them. The CDR3 here is CSARDWRRGLYF. The CDR3 DNA reads TGCAGTGCTAGAGATTGGCGAAGGGGTCTGTACTTC.

The chain uses TRBV7-6 and TRBJ2-7; D call uncertain. The CDR3 totals 15 residues. CDR1 SGHVS and CDR2 FNYEAQ come from the germline V gene. V was shortened by 5 bases and J by 3 bases, with 17 bases between the two germline ends. CDR3 nucleotides: TGTGCCAGCAGCCCCCCCTGGGCAGCAGGCTACGAGCAGTACTTC. It is translated as CASSPPWAAGYEQYF.

The V and J genes are TRBV20-1 and TRBJ1-1; TRBD1 agrees at 7 bases. In germline, CDR1 is DFQATT, CDR2 SNEGSKA (reference sequence). With V trimmed by 0 bases and J by 2 bases, 6 bases remained unmatched. The CDR3 covers 15 residues. The CDR3 DNA follows: TGCAGTGCTAGAGATAGCACAGGGGCAAACACTGAAGCTTTCTTT. Translation: CSARDSTGANTEAFF.

The rearrangement joins TRBV20-1 to TRBJ2-7, with D perhaps TRBD2 (5 bases). The germline V gene has CDR1 DFQATT and CDR2 SNEGSKA (reference sequence). Trimming took 4 bases from V and 3 from J, leaving 19 bases between them. The CDR3 has 15 amino acids. CDR3 protein: CSATPLGSGHYEQYF. The CDR3 coding sequence is TGCAGTGCTACGCCACTTGGGAGCGGCCACTACGAGCAGTACTTC.

This clonotype was counted a few times. The chain has TRBV29-1 and TRBJ2-3; possible D gene TRBD1, 6 bases. CDR1 and CDR2 (germline): SQVTM, ANQGSEA. The V end lost 7 bases, the J end lost 2 bases, and 10 bases lay between the germline ends. This CDR3 is 12 amino acids long. The DNA for the CDR3 is TGCAGCGAGCAGGGGAACACAGATACGCAGTATTTT. Its translation: CSEQGNTDTQYF.

This clonotype has more than one count but fewer than ten. The chain uses TRBV12-3 or TRBV12-4 and TRBJ2-2, with 7 nucleotides matching TRBD2. The CDR3 length is 16 residues. Trimming took 5 bases from V and 4 from J; bases not matched to a gene: 10. The CDR3: CASSPLAEGGTGELFF. As DNA, the CDR3 is TGTGCCAGCAGTCCTCTAGCGGAAGGCGGCACCGGGGAGCTGTTTTTT.

This chain links TRBV20-1 with TRBJ2-1; 8 bases align to TRBD1. CDR1 and CDR2 from the germline V gene are DFQATT and SNEGSKA (reference sequence). J gave up 1 base and V 1 base, and 3 bases lay outside the gene matches. This CDR3 comprises 15 residues. The chain's CDR3 is CSARGWTGSYNEQFF. The CDR3 DNA reads as TGCAGTGCTAGAGGGTGGACAGGGTCCTACAATGAGCAGTTCTTC.

This clonotype was observed at least ten times. The chain joins TRBV5-1 to TRBJ2-7; TRBD1 matches at 7 bases. The germline gives CDR1 SGHRS, CDR2 YFSETQ. The CDR3 runs 13 residues. The trim removed 3 bases at V and 4 bases at J, leaving 4 bases unmatched. CDR3 DNA: TGCGCCAGCAGCTACAGGGGAATGTACGAGCAGTACTTC. Translating it yields CASSYRGMYEQYF. The full variable domain, rest sourced from reference TRBV5-1 and TRBJ2-7, is KAGVTQTPRYLIKTRGQQVTLSCSPISGHRSVSWYQQTPGQGLQFLFEYFSETQRNKGNFPGRFSGRQFSNSRSEMNVSTLELGDSALYLCASSYRGMYEQYFGPGTRLTVT.

This clonotype has more than one count but fewer than ten. This chain joins TRBV5-1 and TRBJ2-1; D is unclear. The V end was cut by 5 bases, the J end by 5 bases, with 17 bases between. Germline-derived CDR1 and CDR2 are SGHRS and YFSETQ. CDR3 length: 15 residues. Here the CDR3 DNA reads TGCGCCAGCAGAATACGTCATGGTCTAGACAATGAGCAGTTCTTC. Amino acid sequence: CASRIRHGLDNEQFF.

This sequence joins TRBV19 and TRBJ2-7; no clear D gene. V lost 1 base and J 1 base, leaving 5 bases between the germline ends. Germline CDR1 and CDR2: LNHDA and SQIVND (reference sequence). CDR3 length: 13 residues. In DNA form, the CDR3 reads TGTGCCAGTAGTATAGGATATTCCTACGAGCAGTACTTC. Amino acids: CASSIGYSYEQYF.